Each of the 10 T cell receptor beta chains below was sequenced from the same sample in a study of blood T cell repertoires in COVID-19. The assay was immunoSEQ multiplex PCR, and TCRdb's table has in-frame clones only and misses some. This table has tens of thousands of clones, 80% to 95% appearing once. The sequenced sample consisted of peripheral blood. The origin of the receptors is a human donor with active COVID-19. The donor label of this sample is uncertain.

The rearrangement uses TRBV9 and TRBJ2-6; D is uncertain. This CDR3 is built from 13 residues. Germline CDR1 SGDLS, CDR2 YYNGEE. V shed 5 bases and J shed 0 bases, with 3 bases lying between them. The CDR3: CASRYSGANVLTF. The CDR3 region has the DNA TGTGCCAGCAGGTACTCTGGGGCCAACGTCCTGACTTTC.

The chain joins TRBV4-1 to TRBJ2-1, with TRBD2 matching 7 bases. Germline V gene data show CDR1 as MGHRA and CDR2 as YSYEKL. The CDR3 is 13 amino acids. V dropped 2 bases and J dropped 14; count of bases not matched to a gene: 9. The CDR3 loop reads CASSQILREQEFF. CDR3 bases: TGCGCCAGCAGCCAAATTCTGCGGGAGCAGGAGTTCTTC.

The chain carries TRBV15 and TRBJ2-5; perhaps TRBD1 as D (6 bases). This CDR3 is built from 16 residues. The V end was cut by 1 base, the J end by 5 bases, with 17 bases between. Germline V gene sequence: CDR1 LNHNV, CDR2 YYDKDF (reference sequence). For the CDR3, the DNA is TGTGCCACCAGCAGAGGAGAAAGCAGGGGCGGGGAGACCCAGTACTTC. Protein sequence: CATSRGESRGGETQYF. Combining the CDR3 with reference TRBV15 and TRBJ2-5 gives the whole variable domain DAMVIQNPRYQVTQFGKPVTLSCSQTLNHNVMYWYQQKSSQAPKLLFHYYDKDFNNEADTPDNFQSRRPNTSFCFLDIRSPGLGDTAMYLCATSRGESRGGETQYFGPGTRLLVL.

V usage is TRBV7-9 and J usage is TRBJ2-6, with no clear D. Germline V CDR1 and CDR2: SEHNR, FQNEAQ (reference sequence). CDR3 length: 14 residues. V was cut by 0 bases and J by 2 bases, with 2 bases left in between. This chain's CDR3 is CASSLATGANVLTF. For the CDR3, the DNA is TGTGCCAGCAGCTTAGCTACTGGGGCCAACGTCCTGACTTTC.

The chain carries TRBV6-1 and TRBJ2-3; D remains ambiguous. Germline CDR1 reads MNHNS; CDR2 reads SASEGT. The CDR3 runs 14 residues. V was cut by 2 bases and J by 3 bases, with 9 bases left in between. The CDR3 DNA sequence: TGTGCCAGCAGTGAAAATGTGGCAACAGATACGCAGTATTTT. Translating it yields CASSENVATDTQYF.

The V and J genes are TRBV9 and TRBJ2-1; 8 positions agree with TRBD2. Germline V gene sequence: CDR1 SGDLS, CDR2 YYNGEE. V shed 0 bases and J 4 bases; nucleotides not matched to a gene: 6. This CDR3 is 16 amino acids long. CDR3 loop: CASSVGPSGLYNEQFF. CDR3 DNA sequence: TGTGCCAGCAGCGTAGGTCCTAGCGGGCTTTACAATGAGCAGTTCTTC.

J is TRBJ2-5 and V is TRBV13, with D perhaps matching TRBD1 (6 bases). The CDR3 has 13 residues. Trimming stripped 3 bases from V and 2 bases from J, with 7 bases between. Germline CDR1 and CDR2: PRHDT and FYEKMQ (reference sequence). The CDR3, as DNA: TGTGCCAGCAGCTTGCAGGGGCAAGAGACCCAGTACTTC. Its protein product is CASSLQGQETQYF.

The rearrangement uses TRBV7-2 and TRBJ2-7; TRBD2 aligns across 9 bases. Germline CDR1 SGHTA, CDR2 FQGNSA. CDR3 size: 15 residues. V lost 6 bases, J lost 3 bases, and 9 bases stayed unmatched. CDR3: CASRQTGTSNYEQYF. Here the CDR3 DNA reads TGTGCCAGCAGGCAAACCGGGACTAGCAACTACGAGCAGTACTTC.

The gene calls are TRBV6-1 and TRBJ1-5; D unresolved. There are 13 residues in the CDR3. Germline CDR1 is MNHNS and CDR2 is SASEGT. The V end lost 2 bases, the J end lost 4 bases, and 6 bases lay between the germline ends. DNA for the CDR3: TGTGCCAGCAGTGAATCTAGGAATCAGCCCCAGCATTTT. It specifies CASSESRNQPQHF.

Here the CDR3 DNA reads TGCAGTGCTAGTCACACAGGGAACACTGAAGCTTTCTTT. Encoded protein: CSASHTGNTEAFF. The V gene is TRBV20-1, the J gene TRBJ1-1; weak D call: TRBD1 (5 bases). CDR1 DFQATT and CDR2 SNEGSKA come from the germline V gene (reference sequence). The V end was cut by 3 bases, the J end by 1 base, with 9 bases between. This CDR3 region has 13 residues.